This TCR beta chain was sequenced for a study of Ad26.COV2.S vaccination and SARS-CoV-2 variants. Overall study: Recipients of Ad26.COV2.S got it intramuscularly, once or twice 56 days apart.

The protocol was immunoSEQ multiplex PCR, while the TCRdb copy is restricted to in-frame clones and leaves out a portion. The sample contains some 420,000 clones, 88% of which appear only once. Study-wide results and caveats: Breadth and depth estimates from TCRs may understate total T cell responses. Vaccine and placebo recipients had comparable breadth of non-spike TCRs.

The germline CDR1 and CDR2 sequences are SEHNR and FQNEAQ (reference sequence). Trimming removed 5 bases at V and 0 bases at J, with 13 bases between. CDR3 length equals 16 residues. The treatment here: roughly 20 received Ad26.COV2.S at low or high dose, single or two shots; 5 received placebo; per-sample allocation not given. The study sampled participants on day 63 after the first vaccine or placebo injection. In regard to this clone: Its antigen is not identified.

This TCR was recovered from a person aged 18-60 years who received the Ad26.COV2.S COVID-19 vaccine or a placebo. This material consisted of peripheral blood, taken in a trial of Ad26.COV2.S vaccine versus placebo. The rearrangement links TRBV7-9 to TRBJ1-4; a possible D gene is TRBD1 (6 bases). In DNA, the CDR3 is TGTGCCAGCAGCATCAATGGACAGACAACTAATGAAAAACTGTTTTTT. Protein sequence: CASSINGQTTNEKLFF.